Reported below is one T cell receptor beta chain. Its antigen is currently unknown. Germline V gene sequence: CDR1 MNHEY, CDR2 SVGEGT. The CDR3 consists of 15 residues. V shed 4 bases and J 6 bases; nucleotides not matched to a gene: 10. These data originate in a study of Ad26.COV2.S vaccination and SARS-CoV-2 variants. Whole-study results and caveats: The TCR breadth and depth analyses may have understated or missed part of the total T cell responses. Across vaccine and placebo recipients, the breadth of non-spike TCRs was similar. People who got the vaccine had more spike-specific TCR breadth than people who got placebo. In vaccinated individuals, spike-specific CD8+ and CD4+ T cell responses reportedly displayed substantial breadth.

The treatment here: over 15 received Ad26.COV2.S at low or high dose, single or two shots; several received placebo; per-sample allocation not given. Following the first vaccine or placebo injection, samples were taken on day 63. Produced via immunoSEQ multiplex PCR; TCRdb's table is partial and in-frame only. Here the sample spans approximately 400,000 clones, 70% to 90% being singletons. This rearrangement joins TRBV6-2 or TRBV6-3 to TRBJ2-7; 9 nucleotides line up with TRBD1. This sequence was found in a person aged 18 to 65 who received the Ad26.COV2.S COVID-19 vaccine or a placebo. The sample consisted of peripheral blood, taken in a trial of Ad26.COV2.S vaccine versus placebo. The CDR3 DNA reads as TGTGCCAGCAGTTTCCCGGACAGGGGCCTCTTCGAGCAGTACTTC. This translates into CASSFPDRGLFEQYF.